One and the same sample provided the 13 T cell receptor beta chains below, sequenced in a study of shared clonotypes between healthy human individuals. Assay: immunoSEQ multiplex PCR; the TCRdb copy retains only in-frame clones and omits some. Of approximately 1.4 million clones listed, around 98% were seen once; the top ten hold less than 0.55%. The sequencing input was naive CD4+ T cells sorted from blood. Subset meaning: CD45RA+ positively selected. The receptors shown here come from a man aged 30 to 39 in good health.

The V call is TRBV7-2, the J call TRBJ2-4, with D uncertain. Germline values: CDR1 SGHTA, CDR2 FQGNSA. The length of the CDR3 is 15 residues. V was cut by 2 bases and J by 7 bases, with 15 bases left in between. The CDR3 coding sequence is TGTGCCAGCAGCTTAACCTCACAGATATCGAACATTCAGTACTTC. This encodes CASSLTSQISNIQYF.

This chain links TRBV27 with TRBJ2-1; the match to TRBD2 covers 13 bases. The CDR3 runs to 16 residues. Germline lookup yields CDR1 MNHEY and CDR2 SMNVEV (reference sequence). J lost 4 bases, V lost 6 bases, and 6 bases had no gene match. The DNA of the CDR3 is TGTGCCAGCAGACTAGCGGGAGGGCCAAGTTACAATGAGCAGTTCTTC. Translating it yields CASRLAGGPSYNEQFF.

The V call is TRBV7-2, the J call TRBJ2-3; weak D call: TRBD2 (7 bases). CDR1 is SGHTA and CDR2 is FQGNSA in the germline V gene. Trimming took off 1 base at V and 3 bases at J, with 14 bases between the two ends. The CDR3 covers 16 residues. CDR3 amino acids: CASSLDRRGLTDTQYF. In DNA form, the CDR3 reads TGTGCCAGCAGCTTAGATCGGCGGGGGCTAACAGATACGCAGTATTTT.

V gene TRBV6-5 combines with J gene TRBJ2-2, with D tentatively TRBD1 (6 bases). There are 14 residues in the CDR3. Trimming removed 2 bases at V and 5 bases at J, with 9 bases between. Germline CDR1 reads MNHEY; CDR2 reads SVGAGI. In nucleotides, the CDR3 is TGTGCCAGCAGTTACATGCAGGGGACCGGGGAGCTGTTTTTT. Translation gives CASSYMQGTGELFF.

In regard to this clone: The germline gene is not matched at one end of the junction; a read error may be the cause. The gene calls are TRBV7-2 and TRBJ2-2, with TRBD2 as a possible D gene (5 bases). CDR1 and CDR2 from the germline V gene are SGHTA and FQGNSA. The CDR3 is 15 residues long. CDR3 amino acids: CASSIVGLSPGELFF. In DNA form, the CDR3 reads TGTGCCAGCAGCATAGTCGGATTATCCCCCGGGGAGCTTTTTTTT. The full variable domain, rest sourced from reference TRBV7-2 and TRBJ2-2, is GAGVSQSPSNKVTEKGKDVELRCDPISGHTALYWYRQSLGQGLEFLIYFQGNSAPDKSGLPSDRFSAERTGGSVSTLTIQRTQQEDSAVYLCASSIVGLSPGELFFGEGSRLTVL.

The rearrangement joins TRBV11-2 to TRBJ2-2; D is uncertain. CDR3 length: 12 amino acids. CDR1 and CDR2 (germline): SGHAT, FQNNGV. The V end lost 2 bases, the J end lost 4 bases, and 2 bases lay between the germline ends. The CDR3 sequence is CASSLRTGELFF. In nucleotides, the CDR3 is TGTGCCAGCAGCTTACGCACCGGGGAGCTGTTTTTT.

V and J are TRBV11-2 and TRBJ2-1, with D maybe TRBD2 (6 bases). This CDR3 is built from 16 residues. The germline V gene has CDR1 SGHAT and CDR2 FQNNGV. Trimming took off 6 bases at V and 4 bases at J, with 19 bases between the two ends. CDR3 sequence (DNA): TGTGCCAGCAGTACTTATGCCGGGACTTCTTACAATGAGCAGTTCTTC. Encoded protein: CASSTYAGTSYNEQFF.

The chain uses TRBV2 and TRBJ2-1; D remains ambiguous. V lost 8 bases and J lost 0, with 11 bases in between. The CDR3 is 14 residues long. Per the germline V gene, CDR1 is SNHLY and CDR2 is FYNNEI. The CDR3 nucleotides read TGTGCCAGCCAATCCTTTAGCTCCTACAATGAGCAGTTCTTC. This translates into CASQSFSSYNEQFF.

The chain combines TRBV6-1 with TRBJ2-7, with TRBD2 identical over 9 bases. CDR3 length: 14 residues. The V gene's germline CDR1 is MNHNS and CDR2 SASEGT. With 10 bases clipped from V and 4 bases from J, the junction kept 11 bases outside the gene matches. CDR3 DNA: TGTGCCACTAGGGGGCCAGCGGGAGGTTACGAGCAGTACTTC. Its translation is CATRGPAGGYEQYF.

This clone has just one count. This chain joins TRBV19 and TRBJ1-5; possible D gene TRBD1, 5 bases. V shed 7 bases and J shed 3 bases, with 13 bases lying between them. The germline gives CDR1 LNHDA, CDR2 SQIVND (reference sequence). CDR3 length: 14 residues. CDR3 protein: CASTEGLYNQPQHF. The DNA for the CDR3 is TGTGCCAGTACCGAGGGACTCTACAATCAGCCCCAGCATTTT.

The chain carries TRBV5-1 and TRBJ2-2, with D possibly being TRBD1 (6 bases). The CDR3 runs to 16 residues. CDR1 and CDR2 (germline): SGHRS, YFSETQ. V was shortened by 1 base and J by 3 bases, with 13 bases between the two germline ends. The CDR3 sequence is CASSLFWGQDTGELFF. The CDR3 nucleotides read TGCGCCAGCAGCTTGTTCTGGGGGCAGGACACCGGGGAGCTGTTTTTT.

The CDR3 reads CASSFDSWAYEQYF. CDR3 DNA sequence: TGCGCCAGCAGCTTTGACTCCTGGGCCTACGAGCAGTACTTC. J is TRBJ2-7 and V is TRBV5-1; the D is unclear. Trimming stripped 2 bases from V and 2 bases from J, with 11 bases between. This CDR3 region has 14 residues. The germline V gene encodes CDR1 SGHRS and CDR2 YFSETQ.

The chain carries TRBV9 and TRBJ2-3, with D uncertain. Germline CDR1 reads SGDLS; CDR2 reads YYNGEE. This CDR3 comprises 14 residues. Trimming cost V 3 bases and J 2 bases, with 10 bases left between them. The CDR3 DNA sequence: TGTGCCAGCAGCGACTCCCCTCCCACAGATACGCAGTATTTT. This sequence encodes CASSDSPPTDTQYF.